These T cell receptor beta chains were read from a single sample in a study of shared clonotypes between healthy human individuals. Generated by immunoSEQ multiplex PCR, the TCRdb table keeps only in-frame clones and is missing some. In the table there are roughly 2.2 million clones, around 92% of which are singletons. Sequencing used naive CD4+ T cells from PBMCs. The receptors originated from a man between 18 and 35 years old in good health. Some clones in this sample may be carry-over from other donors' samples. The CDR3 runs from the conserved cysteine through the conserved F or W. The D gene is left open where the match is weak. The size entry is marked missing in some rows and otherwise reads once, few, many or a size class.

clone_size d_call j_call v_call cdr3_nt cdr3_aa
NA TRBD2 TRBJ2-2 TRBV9 TGTGCCAGCAGCGTTGAGGTCTCTAGCGGTAACACCGGGGAGCTGTTTTTT CASSVEVSSGNTGELFF
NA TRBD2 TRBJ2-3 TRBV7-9 TGTGCCAGCAGCGTGACTAGCGGGAGGGGAGATACGCAGTATTTT CASSVTSGRGDTQYF
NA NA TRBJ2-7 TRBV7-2 TGTGCCAGCAGCGAATTCCGGTCCTACGAGCAGTACTTC CASSEFRSYEQYF
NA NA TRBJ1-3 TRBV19 TGTGCCAGTAGTCTCCCGGGACGCATGTTCTCTGGAAACACCATATATTTT CASSLPGRMFSGNTIYF
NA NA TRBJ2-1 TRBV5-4 TGTGCCAGCAGCCACCAGTCCTACAATGAGCAGTTCTTC CASSHQSYNEQFF
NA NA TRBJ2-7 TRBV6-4 TGTGCCAGCAGGAAAAGCGTGTCATCCTACGAGCAGTACTTC CASRKSVSSYEQYF
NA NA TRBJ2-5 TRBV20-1 TGCAGTGCCCCGGGATTTCGAGAGCAGTACTTC CSAPGFREQYF
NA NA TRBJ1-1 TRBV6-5 TGTGCCAGCAGTTACGGAGGCGTGAACACTGAAGCTTTCTTT CASSYGGVNTEAFF
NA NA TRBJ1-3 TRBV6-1 TGTGCCAGCACCATAAACAGTGTTGGAAACACCATATATTTT CASTINSVGNTIYF
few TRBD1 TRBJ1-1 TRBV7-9 TGTGCCAGTAACTTGGGACAGAGGAACACTGAAGCTTTCTTT CASNLGQRNTEAFF
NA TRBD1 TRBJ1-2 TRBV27 TGTGCCAGCAGCCCCGGACAGGGCGGGAGTGGCTACACCTTC CASSPGQGGSGYTF
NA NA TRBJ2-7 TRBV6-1 TGTGCCTCGAGAGCTTTCAGCTCCTACGAGCAGTACTTC CASRAFSSYEQYF
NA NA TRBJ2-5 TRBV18 TGTGCCAGCTCACTGAACTTAAAAGCAGCAGAGACCCAGTACTTC CASSLNLKAAETQYF
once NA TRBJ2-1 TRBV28 TGTGCCAGCAGTCCGTTTACGAATGAGCAGTTCTTC CASSPFTNEQFF
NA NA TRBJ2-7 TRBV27 TGTGCCAGCAGTTTATCCCCGGGACTCTCCTACGAGCAGTACTTC CASSLSPGLSYEQYF
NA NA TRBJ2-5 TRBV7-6 TGTGCCAGCAGGAGCCAAGAGACCCAGTACTTC CASRSQETQYF
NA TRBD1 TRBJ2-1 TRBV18 TGTGCCAGCTCCCCCAGATGGACAGGGGTCGTCTCCTACAATGAGCAGTTCTTC CASSPRWTGVVSYNEQFF
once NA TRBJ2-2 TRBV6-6 TGTGCCAGCAGTTACGGTGCCGGGGAGCTGTTTTTT CASSYGAGELFF
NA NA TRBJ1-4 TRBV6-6 TGTGCCAGCAGGGACAAGCGAGGTGAAAAACTGTTTTTT CASRDKRGEKLFF
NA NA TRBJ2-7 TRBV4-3 TGCGCCTTTACAGCAGGAGCTCCACACGAGCAGTACTTC CAFTAGAPHEQYF
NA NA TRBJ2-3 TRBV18 TGTGCCAGCTCACCAGTTCAGTCAGTGGCAGGTGGCACAGATACGCAGTATTTT CASSPVQSVAGGTDTQYF
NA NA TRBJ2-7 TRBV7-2 TGTGCCAGCAGCTTAGTTGGGAGCACCTACGAGCAGTACTTC CASSLVGSTYEQYF
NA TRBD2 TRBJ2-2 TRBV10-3 TGTGCCATCGGGGCTAGCGGGTCCGTCGGGGAGCTGTTTTTT CAIGASGSVGELFF
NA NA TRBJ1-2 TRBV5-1 TGCGCCAGCAGCTTGGAGGCCTCCTATGGCTACACCTTC CASSLEASYGYTF
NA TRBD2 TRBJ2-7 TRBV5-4 TGTGCCAGCAGCTTGGGGCCAGCGGGAGGCACTTACGAGCAGTACTTC CASSLGPAGGTYEQYF
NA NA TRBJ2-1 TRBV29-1 TGCAGCGTTGGGGACGACGTTGAGCAGTTCTTC CSVGDDVEQFF
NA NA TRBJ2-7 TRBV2 TGTGCCAGCAGTGCCACCGGGTCCGCCTCCTACGAGCAGTACTTC CASSATGSASYEQYF
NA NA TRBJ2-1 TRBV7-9 TGTGCCAGCAGCTTGGGGCCGTCGCTAGTGCCCTACAATGAGCAGTTCTTC CASSLGPSLVPYNEQFF
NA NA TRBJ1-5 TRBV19 TGTGCCAGTAGTAGAAACCGGACGGAGGACAATCAGCCCCAGCATTTT CASSRNRTEDNQPQHF
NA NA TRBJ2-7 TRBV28 TGTGCCAGCAGCCAAGGCGGGGCCAGCTCCTACGAGCAGTACTTC CASSQGGASSYEQYF
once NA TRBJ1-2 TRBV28 TGTGCCAGCAGCCGAGACCTAGGGGGTGGCTACACCTTC CASSRDLGGGYTF
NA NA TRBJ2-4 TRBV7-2 TGTGCCAGCAGCTTAGCGTCGGGGCAGGGCCAAAACATTCAGTACTTC CASSLASGQGQNIQYF
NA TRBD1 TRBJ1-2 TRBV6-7 TGTGCCAGCAGTTACTCAGGGGGCGTGAATGGCTACACCTTC CASSYSGGVNGYTF
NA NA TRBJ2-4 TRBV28 TGTGCCAGCAGTTCGGGCTCAAACATTCAGTACTTC CASSSGSNIQYF
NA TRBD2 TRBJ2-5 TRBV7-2 TGTGCCAGCAGCCGACGCACGGCGGGAGTGGGGGAGACCCAGTACTTC CASSRRTAGVGETQYF
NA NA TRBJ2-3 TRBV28 TGTGCCAGCACGCTCGAGGATACGCAGTATTTT CASTLEDTQYF
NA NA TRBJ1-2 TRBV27 TGTGCCAGCAGTTTACGGCAGCCAGTGAACTATGGCTACACCTTC CASSLRQPVNYGYTF
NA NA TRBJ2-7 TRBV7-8 TGTGCCAGCAGCTCTTGGAATGGGTTTTGGTTGTTC CASSSWNGFWLF
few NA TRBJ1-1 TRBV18 TGTGCCAGCTCACCACATACGGAGATGAACACTGAAGCTTTCTTT CASSPHTEMNTEAFF
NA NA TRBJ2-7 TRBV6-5 TGTGCCAGCAGTCCTCTGGGGAATCCTAACGAGCAGTACTTC CASSPLGNPNEQYF